These 26 T cell receptor beta chains were all obtained from the same sample, sequenced in a study of blood T cell repertoires in COVID-19. Sequencing was performed with immunoSEQ multiplex PCR; in TCRdb, only in-frame clones are kept and a portion is missing. The table lists some 50,000 clones, roughly 88% of them singletons. The specimen sequenced was peripheral blood. The receptor source for this set is a human donor in a cohort sampled during active COVID-19.

The chain joins TRBV6-5 to TRBJ1-1; the match to TRBD1 covers 7 bases. Germline loops: CDR1 MNHEY, CDR2 SVGAGI. The CDR3 runs 13 residues. V dropped 5 bases and J dropped 3; count of bases not matched to a gene: 3. CDR3 residues: CASSTTGDTEAFF. The CDR3 nucleotides are TGTGCCAGCAGTACCACAGGGGACACTGAAGCTTTCTTT.

The J gene is TRBJ2-1, the V gene TRBV5-1, with TRBD2 identical over 8 bases. The CDR3 sequence is 16 residues long. CDR1 and CDR2 (germline): SGHRS, YFSETQ. The V segment lost 1 base and the J segment 3 bases; nucleotides outside the gene matches: 6. In nucleotides, the CDR3 is TGCGCCAGCAGCTTGATTTCGGCGGGAGGCTACAATGAGCAGTTCTTC. As protein: CASSLISAGGYNEQFF.

This clone was seen a few times. The rearrangement links TRBV19 to TRBJ2-1; 10 bases align to TRBD2. The J segment lost 3 bases and the V segment lost 10 bases, leaving 9 bases of the junction unmatched. The CDR3 runs 15 residues. The germline gives CDR1 LNHDA, CDR2 SQIVND (reference sequence). CDR3 in DNA: TGTGCCACCTCACCCCTAGCGGGGGTCTACAATGAGCAGTTCTTC. Amino acids: CATSPLAGVYNEQFF.

The chain is built from TRBV9 and TRBJ1-2, with 11 positions matching TRBD1. CDR3 length: 17 amino acids. Germline lookup yields CDR1 SGDLS and CDR2 YYNGEE. V was clipped by 4 bases and J by 8 bases; unmatched bases: 16. The CDR3 loop reads CASSPRGSGQGVLGYTF. The CDR3 DNA follows: TGTGCCAGCAGCCCGAGAGGGTCGGGACAGGGGGTCTTAGGCTACACCTTC.

The gene calls are TRBV3-1 (or the pseudogene TRBV3-2) and TRBJ1-1; possible D gene TRBD1, 5 bases. Germline CDR1 reads LGHDT; CDR2 reads YNNKEL (reference sequence). The length of the CDR3 is 13 residues. V dropped 1 base and J dropped 3 bases, with 6 bases sitting between them. The CDR3 nucleotides are TGTGCCAGCAGCCAAGCCAGGGACACTGAAGCTTTCTTT. This sequence encodes CASSQARDTEAFF.

This clone came up once. The chain recombines TRBV5-1 with TRBJ1-2; 8 bases are shared with TRBD1. CDR1 is SGHRS, CDR2 YFSETQ, per germline. Unmatched junction bases numbered 15, after V lost 1 base and J lost 4 bases. CDR3 length equals 18 residues. For the CDR3, the DNA is TGCGCCAGCAGCTTGAGTGGGCAGGGGGCCATAGGGGGCTATGGCTACACCTTC. Translated: CASSLSGQGAIGGYGYTF.

The CDR3 reads CASSPSNGLGQSRGYTF. The CDR3 bases are TGTGCCAGCTCACCATCAAATGGTCTAGGACAGTCGCGAGGCTACACCTTC. The J gene is TRBJ1-2, the V gene TRBV18; a weak D match, TRBD1 (6 bases). V lost 2 bases, J lost 8 bases, and 24 bases lay in between. Germline CDR1 and CDR2: KGHSH and LQKENI. The length of the CDR3 is 17 residues.

V and J are TRBV2 and TRBJ2-1; 14 bases agree with TRBD2. In germline, CDR1 is SNHLY, CDR2 FYNNEI. The trim removed 3 bases at V and 8 bases at J, leaving 3 bases unmatched. The CDR3 spans 15 residues. CDR3 nucleotide sequence: TGTGCCAGCAGTGAGACTAGCGGGAGGGCTTATGAGCAGTTCTTC. This codes for CASSETSGRAYEQFF.

In its sample, this clone was seen once. The J gene is TRBJ2-2, the V gene TRBV7-2, with D uncertain. The length of the CDR3 is 16 residues. V was pared by 1 base and J by 4 bases, with 13 bases between. Germline V gene data show CDR1 as SGHTA and CDR2 as FQGNSA. CDR3 loop: CASSLEVTRGTGELFF. CDR3 bases: TGTGCCAGCAGCTTAGAAGTCACCCGAGGCACCGGGGAGCTGTTTTTT. Variable domain in full (rest from reference TRBV7-2 and TRBJ2-2): GAGVSQSPSNKVTEKGKDVELRCDPISGHTALYWYRQSLGQGLEFLIYFQGNSAPDKSGLPSDRFSAERTGGSVSTLTIQRTQQEDSAVYLCASSLEVTRGTGELFFGEGSRLTVL.

V is TRBV6-5 and J is TRBJ1-2; tentative D call: TRBD1 (5 bases). The CDR3 runs to 14 residues. Germline-derived CDR1 and CDR2 are MNHEY and SVGAGI. V was cut by 8 bases and J by 3 bases, with 16 bases left in between. The chain's CDR3 is CASRRDPTHYGYTF. The CDR3 DNA follows: TGTGCCAGCCGGCGGGACCCAACCCACTATGGCTACACCTTC.

The gene calls are TRBV10-3 and TRBJ2-5; 8 bases match TRBD2. The CDR3 runs 16 residues. The germline gives CDR1 ENHRY, CDR2 SYGVKD. V dropped 4 bases and J dropped 2; count of bases not matched to a gene: 9. The CDR3 sequence is CAISANRGGRQETQYF. DNA for the CDR3: TGTGCCATCAGTGCCAACCGGGGGGGCCGACAAGAGACCCAGTACTTC.

This sequence joins TRBV11-3 and TRBJ2-4, with 10 bases aligning to TRBD1. The trim removed 2 bases at V and 0 bases at J, leaving 13 bases unmatched. This CDR3 contains 20 residues. Germline V lookup: CDR1 SGHNT, CDR2 YENEEA. CDR3 region: CASSLRIPGQGLLAKNIQYF. CDR3 DNA sequence: TGTGCCAGCAGCTTACGAATACCGGGACAGGGGTTACTAGCCAAAAACATTCAGTACTTC.

The chain carries TRBV19 and TRBJ2-5, with D tentatively TRBD1 (5 bases). The CDR3 spans 14 residues. Germline values: CDR1 LNHDA, CDR2 SQIVND (reference sequence). Trimming shortened V by 3 bases and J by 1 base, and 9 bases separated the two germline ends. CDR3 nucleotides: TGTGCCAGTAGTATTGACAGAAGCCAAGAGACCCAGTACTTC. It encodes CASSIDRSQETQYF.

The V and J genes are TRBV19 and TRBJ1-4; D call uncertain. The CDR3 totals 16 residues. V was trimmed by 3 bases and J by 0 bases, leaving 11 bases between them. The germline gives CDR1 LNHDA, CDR2 SQIVND (reference sequence). Here the CDR3 DNA reads TGTGCCAGTAGTATCGAGAGATTTGCAACTAATGAAAAACTGTTTTTT. Its protein product is CASSIERFATNEKLFF.

This rearrangement joins TRBV10-2 to TRBJ2-7, with D maybe TRBD1 (6 bases). In germline, CDR1 is WSHSY, CDR2 SAAADI. The V and J ends lost 0 bases and 4 bases respectively, with 16 bases between them. The CDR3 extends over 16 amino acids. The CDR3 here is CASSESGAGPRYEQYF. CDR3 DNA: TGCGCCAGCAGTGAGTCGGGGGCAGGGCCTAGGTACGAGCAGTACTTC.

J is TRBJ2-7 and V is TRBV5-6, with 7 bases lining up with TRBD2. V trimming: 4 bases; J trimming: 5 bases; junction bases outside the gene matches: 12. Germline-derived CDR1 and CDR2 are SGHDT and YYEEEE. The CDR3 covers 15 residues. CDR3 residues: CASSLDTGRGDEQYF. CDR3 DNA sequence: TGTGCCAGCAGCCTAGATACGGGGAGGGGCGACGAGCAGTACTTC.

The rearrangement uses TRBV7-9 and TRBJ2-7, with D uncertain. Trimming removed 4 bases from V and 8 bases from J, with 9 bases in between. The CDR3 runs to 11 residues. The V gene's germline CDR1 is SEHNR and CDR2 FQNEAQ (reference sequence). The CDR3 spells CASSSATQQYF. CDR3 in DNA: TGTGCCAGCAGCTCAGCCACACAGCAGTACTTC.

J is TRBJ2-2 and V is TRBV5-4; the match to TRBD1 covers 11 bases. CDR1 is SGHNT and CDR2 is YYREEE in the germline V gene (reference sequence). The CDR3 runs 16 residues. V dropped 4 bases and J dropped 7; count of bases not matched to a gene: 9. The CDR3 is CASSRRTGGAVGELFF. Written as DNA, the CDR3 is TGTGCCAGCAGCAGGAGGACAGGGGGCGCGGTCGGGGAGCTGTTTTTT.

This clone was observed once. The chain combines TRBV11-2 with TRBJ2-1, with 12 bases lining up with TRBD2. V lost 5 bases and J lost 4; bases outside the gene matches: 3. This CDR3 spans 15 amino acids. Germline CDR1 SGHAT, CDR2 FQNNGV. CDR3 DNA: TGTGCCAGCAGCAGACTAGCGGGAGTATACAATGAGCAGTTCTTC. Translating it yields CASSRLAGVYNEQFF.

J is TRBJ2-1 and V is TRBV7-9; TRBD2 might be the D (5 bases). Germline CDR1 reads SEHNR; CDR2 reads FQNEAQ (reference sequence). CDR3 length: 11 residues. Deletions cut 5 bases from V and 14 bases from J, with 13 bases between. CDR3 DNA: TGTGCCAGCAGCCTGTCGGGGATCGAGTTCTTC. Its translation is CASSLSGIEFF.

The rearrangement links TRBV7-3 to TRBJ1-2, with 9 bases lining up with TRBD1. The CDR3 is 17 amino acids. V dropped 1 base and J dropped 4; count of bases not matched to a gene: 10. The germline CDR1 and CDR2 sequences are SGHTA and FQGTGA. CDR3 sequence: CASSLKFTGTGTYGYTF. For the CDR3, the DNA is TGTGCCAGCAGCTTAAAATTCACCGGGACAGGGACCTATGGCTACACCTTC.

The chain uses TRBV19 and TRBJ2-7; D remains ambiguous. The CDR3 is 14 residues long. V was cut by 6 bases and J by 5 bases, with 17 bases left in between. CDR1 and CDR2 from the germline V gene are LNHDA and SQIVND (reference sequence). The CDR3 DNA reads as TGTGCCAGTAGCCAAACAATATCTTTCCACGAGCAGTACTTC. Translation: CASSQTISFHEQYF.

Concerning this clone: At one end the junction does not follow the germline gene, possibly because of a read error. V is TRBV18 and J is TRBJ2-2, with TRBD1 matching over 7 bases. CDR3 length equals 23 residues. Germline V gene data show CDR1 as KGHSH and CDR2 as LQKENI. The CDR3 DNA is TGTGCCAGCCCACCCCTCGGTTGGGACAGCGATTTTTTATACCCTCCGGGCACCGGGGAGCTGTTTTTT. It codes for CASPPLGWDSDFLYPPGTGELFF.

This clone was seen a few times. The rearrangement uses TRBV6-5 and TRBJ1-5; weak D call: TRBD1 (6 bases). The CDR3 is 15 amino acids. The germline V and J ends were trimmed by 5 bases and 4 bases, with 15 bases remaining between them. Germline assignment: CDR1 MNHEY and CDR2 SVGAGI. The CDR3 sequence: CASSQQGRSNQPQHF. In nucleotides, the CDR3 is TGTGCCAGCAGTCAACAGGGCAGGTCAAATCAGCCCCAGCATTTT.

CDR3 DNA: TGTGCCAGCAGCTTAGAACGCAGCTCTGGAAACACCATATATTTT. Residues: CASSLERSSGNTIYF. The chain carries TRBV11-2 and TRBJ1-3; no clear D gene. The V end was cut by 0 bases, the J end by 0 bases, with 6 bases between. The CDR3 is made up of 15 amino acids. Germline V gene lookup returns CDR1 SGHAT and CDR2 FQNNGV.

The V and J genes are TRBV7-9 and TRBJ2-6, with D unresolved. V was pared by 5 bases and J by 0 bases, with 5 bases between. The CDR3 length is 14 residues. The germline V gene has CDR1 SEHNR and CDR2 FQNEAQ (reference sequence). CDR3 DNA sequence: TGTGCCAGCAGCCCTAGCTCTGGGGCCAACGTCCTGACTTTC. As protein: CASSPSSGANVLTF.